These T cell receptor beta chains were read from a single sample in a study of blood T cell repertoires in COVID-19. The table came from immunoSEQ multiplex PCR; TCRdb's copy has only in-frame clones and leaves some out. The table has just over 95,000 clones, 75% to 95% seen once; the top ten hold 5% to 6.5%. The sample taken for sequencing was peripheral blood. The receptors here all came from a man over 45 with acute or convalescent COVID-19. CDR3s include the opening cysteine and the closing phenylalanine or tryptophan. A D gene is named only where the DNA matches it firmly. Size is stated for part of the rows, as once, few or many counts, or as a class when the clone is expanded.

v_call: TRBV2; cdr3_length: 13; clone_size: once; d_call: NA; j_call: TRBJ1-1; cdr3_nt: TGTGCCAGCAGTGAAACCGACGTCGGGGAAGCTTTCTTT; cdr3_aa: CASSETDVGEAFF
v_call: TRBV19; cdr3_length: 16; clone_size: once; d_call: TRBD1; j_call: TRBJ1-1; cdr3_nt: TGTGCCAGTAGTTCCCTCGGACAGGGAAGAAACACTGAAGCTTTCTTT; cdr3_aa: CASSSLGQGRNTEAFF
v_call: TRBV27; cdr3_length: 10; clone_size: NA; d_call: NA; j_call: TRBJ2-7; cdr3_nt: TGTGCCAGCAGTCCATGCGAGCAGTACTTC; cdr3_aa: CASSPCEQYF
v_call: TRBV30; cdr3_length: 14; clone_size: NA; d_call: NA; j_call: TRBJ2-1; cdr3_nt: TGTGCCTACAATACGGGGACATCCTACAATGAGCAGTTCTTC; cdr3_aa: CAYNTGTSYNEQFF
v_call: TRBV9; cdr3_length: 17; clone_size: NA; d_call: NA; j_call: TRBJ1-3; cdr3_nt: TGTGCCAGCAGCGCGCTTTGGGGGCCGAACTCTGGAAACACCATATATTTT; cdr3_aa: CASSALWGPNSGNTIYF
v_call: TRBV9; cdr3_length: 14; clone_size: NA; d_call: NA; j_call: TRBJ1-1; cdr3_nt: TGTGCCAGCAGCGGAAGTCTCCGGGACACCGAAGCTTTCTTT; cdr3_aa: CASSGSLRDTEAFF
v_call: TRBV19; cdr3_length: 14; clone_size: NA; d_call: NA; j_call: TRBJ1-1; cdr3_nt: TGTGCCAGTAGTATAGATGGAGTGAACACTGAAGCTTTCTTT; cdr3_aa: CASSIDGVNTEAFF
v_call: TRBV19; cdr3_length: 13; clone_size: once; d_call: NA; j_call: TRBJ1-3; cdr3_nt: TGTGCCACCGGGGGGTTCTCTGGAAACACCATATATTTT; cdr3_aa: CATGGFSGNTIYF
v_call: TRBV19; cdr3_length: 15; clone_size: NA; d_call: TRBD1; j_call: TRBJ1-5; cdr3_nt: TGTGCCAGTAGTATAAGGGGACAGGGGGGACCGGCCCAGCATTTT; cdr3_aa: CASSIRGQGGPAQHF
v_call: TRBV11-2; cdr3_length: 16; clone_size: NA; d_call: TRBD1; j_call: TRBJ1-5; cdr3_nt: TGTGCCAGCAGCACCACACAGGGGCCCTCGAATCAGCCCCAGCATTTT; cdr3_aa: CASSTTQGPSNQPQHF
v_call: TRBV19; cdr3_length: 15; clone_size: once; d_call: NA; j_call: TRBJ2-1; cdr3_nt: TGTGCCAGTAGTATTACGGGGGAGTTAGGCAATGAGCAGTTCTTC; cdr3_aa: CASSITGELGNEQFF
v_call: TRBV12-3/TRBV12-4; cdr3_length: 13; clone_size: NA; d_call: NA; j_call: TRBJ1-3; cdr3_nt: TGTGCCTTCAGTCCGGCGGGCGGAAACACCATATATTTT; cdr3_aa: CAFSPAGGNTIYF
v_call: TRBV4-1; cdr3_length: 16; clone_size: NA; d_call: NA; j_call: TRBJ1-5; cdr3_nt: TGCGCCAGCAGCCAAGATGGGGCTCCAGCCGATCAGCCCCAGCATTTT; cdr3_aa: CASSQDGAPADQPQHF
v_call: TRBV30; cdr3_length: 13; clone_size: NA; d_call: NA; j_call: TRBJ1-4; cdr3_nt: TGTGCCTGGGACCCCCTGACGGGTGAAAAACTGTTTTTT; cdr3_aa: CAWDPLTGEKLFF
v_call: TRBV19; cdr3_length: 15; clone_size: once; d_call: NA; j_call: TRBJ2-3; cdr3_nt: TGTGCCAGTAGTATTTCAGGATGGAGCACAGATACGCAGTATTTT; cdr3_aa: CASSISGWSTDTQYF
v_call: TRBV20-1; cdr3_length: 11; clone_size: NA; d_call: NA; j_call: TRBJ1-2; cdr3_nt: TGCAGTGCTAGAATGGGGCATGGCTACACCTTC; cdr3_aa: CSARMGHGYTF
v_call: TRBV3-1/TRBV3-2; cdr3_length: 14; clone_size: NA; d_call: NA; j_call: TRBJ2-6; cdr3_nt: TGTGCCAGCAGCCAAGAAACAGGGGCCAACGTCCTGACTTTC; cdr3_aa: CASSQETGANVLTF
v_call: TRBV28; cdr3_length: 13; clone_size: NA; d_call: NA; j_call: TRBJ1-2; cdr3_nt: TGTGCCAGCAGAATTGACAGCAACTATGGCTACACCTTC; cdr3_aa: CASRIDSNYGYTF
v_call: TRBV7-9; cdr3_length: 14; clone_size: NA; d_call: NA; j_call: TRBJ1-5; cdr3_nt: TGTGCCAGCAGCCCAACAGGTAGCAATCAGCCCCAGCATTTT; cdr3_aa: CASSPTGSNQPQHF
v_call: TRBV18; cdr3_length: 14; clone_size: once; d_call: TRBD1; j_call: TRBJ1-2; cdr3_nt: TGTGCCAGCTCACCCCCGACAGGGGCGTATGGCTACACCTTC; cdr3_aa: CASSPPTGAYGYTF
v_call: TRBV7-9; cdr3_length: 18; clone_size: NA; d_call: TRBD1; j_call: TRBJ1-4; cdr3_nt: TGTGCCAGCAGCTCCGGACAGGGGGCTGTTGTATCTAATGAAAAACTGTTTTTT; cdr3_aa: CASSSGQGAVVSNEKLFF
v_call: TRBV19; cdr3_length: 20; clone_size: NA; d_call: TRBD2; j_call: TRBJ2-2; cdr3_nt: TGTGCCAGTAGTATAAGAGGGTGTCTAGCGGGAGCGGTAAGCACCGGGGAGCTGTTTTTT; cdr3_aa: CASSIRGCLAGAVSTGELFF
v_call: TRBV7-8; cdr3_length: 15; clone_size: NA; d_call: TRBD1; j_call: TRBJ2-2; cdr3_nt: TGTGCCAGCAGATTTCGGACAGGGTACACCGGGGAGCTGTTTTTT; cdr3_aa: CASRFRTGYTGELFF
v_call: TRBV6-5; cdr3_length: 14; clone_size: NA; d_call: NA; j_call: TRBJ2-1; cdr3_nt: TGTGCCAGCAGTTACAGGGACTCGAACAATGAGCAGTTCTTC; cdr3_aa: CASSYRDSNNEQFF
v_call: TRBV30; cdr3_length: 13; clone_size: NA; d_call: NA; j_call: TRBJ1-3; cdr3_nt: TGTGCCTGGAGTGGGAGCTCTGGAAACACCATATATTTT; cdr3_aa: CAWSGSSGNTIYF
v_call: TRBV6-5; cdr3_length: 13; clone_size: NA; d_call: NA; j_call: TRBJ1-2; cdr3_nt: TGTGCCAGCAGTTTTGACGGCGGGGCTGGCTACACCTTC; cdr3_aa: CASSFDGGAGYTF
v_call: TRBV20-1; cdr3_length: 15; clone_size: NA; d_call: TRBD2; j_call: TRBJ2-4; cdr3_nt: TGCAGTGCTAGTGGGGGGGTCCTAGCCAAAAACATTCAGTACTTC; cdr3_aa: CSASGGVLAKNIQYF
v_call: TRBV7-2; cdr3_length: 18; clone_size: NA; d_call: NA; j_call: TRBJ2-2; cdr3_nt: TGTGCCAGCAGCTCTATTGCGTGGGGGCCGACGGCCACCGGGGAGCTGTTTTTT; cdr3_aa: CASSSIAWGPTATGELFF
v_call: TRBV5-1; cdr3_length: 14; clone_size: few; d_call: NA; j_call: TRBJ2-2; cdr3_nt: TGCGCCAGCGGAACACAGGGGAACACCGGGGAGCTGTTTTTT; cdr3_aa: CASGTQGNTGELFF
v_call: TRBV30; cdr3_length: 13; clone_size: NA; d_call: TRBD1; j_call: TRBJ1-2; cdr3_nt: TGTGCCTGGAGAGGACAGGGCAACTATGGCTACACCTTC; cdr3_aa: CAWRGQGNYGYTF
v_call: TRBV30; cdr3_length: 15; clone_size: NA; d_call: TRBD2; j_call: TRBJ2-7; cdr3_nt: TGTGCCTGGAGAGCCTCTAGCGGGTCTACAAACGAGCAGTACTTC; cdr3_aa: CAWRASSGSTNEQYF
v_call: TRBV6-6; cdr3_length: 13; clone_size: NA; d_call: NA; j_call: TRBJ1-5; cdr3_nt: TGTGCCAGCACGGGAGCTACAGATCAGCCCCAGCATTTT; cdr3_aa: CASTGATDQPQHF
v_call: TRBV18; cdr3_length: 16; clone_size: NA; d_call: TRBD1; j_call: TRBJ1-2; cdr3_nt: TGTGCCAGCTCACCATACCACCAACAGGGGGACTATGGCTACACCTTC; cdr3_aa: CASSPYHQQGDYGYTF
v_call: TRBV5-5; cdr3_length: 15; clone_size: NA; d_call: NA; j_call: TRBJ1-2; cdr3_nt: TGTGCCAGCAGCTTTCGGCAGGCGTTCGACTATGGCTACACCTTC; cdr3_aa: CASSFRQAFDYGYTF
v_call: TRBV3-1/TRBV3-2; cdr3_length: 10; clone_size: NA; d_call: NA; j_call: TRBJ1-1; cdr3_nt: TGTGCCAGCAGCCCTGAGGAAGCTTTCTTT; cdr3_aa: CASSPEEAFF
v_call: TRBV7-7; cdr3_length: 13; clone_size: few; d_call: NA; j_call: TRBJ2-1; cdr3_nt: TGTGCCAGCAGCTTAGAGACAAGTAGTGAGCAGTTCTTC; cdr3_aa: CASSLETSSEQFF
v_call: TRBV7-2; cdr3_length: 16; clone_size: NA; d_call: TRBD1; j_call: TRBJ1-1; cdr3_nt: TGTGCCAGCAGCTTCCCCCGGGACAGGGCGAACACTGAAGCTTTCTTT; cdr3_aa: CASSFPRDRANTEAFF
v_call: TRBV19; cdr3_length: 15; clone_size: NA; d_call: NA; j_call: TRBJ2-7; cdr3_nt: TGTGCCAGTCGAAGCTTGAGAGGGCCGGGGTACGAGCAGTACTTC; cdr3_aa: CASRSLRGPGYEQYF
v_call: TRBV27; cdr3_length: 16; clone_size: NA; d_call: TRBD1; j_call: TRBJ1-1; cdr3_nt: TGTGCCAGCAGTTCGGGGACAGGGCCTGTAATCGCTGAAGCTTTCTTT; cdr3_aa: CASSSGTGPVIAEAFF
v_call: TRBV6-5; cdr3_length: 13; clone_size: NA; d_call: TRBD1; j_call: TRBJ1-1; cdr3_nt: TGTGCCAGCAGTAAATCAGGGGGCACTGAAGCTTTCTTT; cdr3_aa: CASSKSGGTEAFF
v_call: TRBV5-6; cdr3_length: 14; clone_size: NA; d_call: NA; j_call: TRBJ1-6; cdr3_nt: TGTGCCAGCAGCTTAACCGGGACAAATTCACCCCTCCACTTT; cdr3_aa: CASSLTGTNSPLHF
v_call: TRBV21-1; cdr3_length: 16; clone_size: NA; d_call: NA; j_call: TRBJ1-5; cdr3_nt: TGTGCCAGCAGCAAAGACGGGCCAGGGCTAAATCAGCCCCAGCATTTT; cdr3_aa: CASSKDGPGLNQPQHF
v_call: TRBV28; cdr3_length: 15; clone_size: NA; d_call: NA; j_call: TRBJ2-5; cdr3_nt: TGTGCCAGCATAAAAGCGGGCTTGTACCAAGAGACCCAGTACTTC; cdr3_aa: CASIKAGLYQETQYF
v_call: TRBV5-4; cdr3_length: 17; clone_size: NA; d_call: TRBD2; j_call: TRBJ2-3; cdr3_nt: TGTGCCAGCAGGGCTAGCGGGAGAACCTCTCACACAGATACGCAGTATTTT; cdr3_aa: CASRASGRTSHTDTQYF